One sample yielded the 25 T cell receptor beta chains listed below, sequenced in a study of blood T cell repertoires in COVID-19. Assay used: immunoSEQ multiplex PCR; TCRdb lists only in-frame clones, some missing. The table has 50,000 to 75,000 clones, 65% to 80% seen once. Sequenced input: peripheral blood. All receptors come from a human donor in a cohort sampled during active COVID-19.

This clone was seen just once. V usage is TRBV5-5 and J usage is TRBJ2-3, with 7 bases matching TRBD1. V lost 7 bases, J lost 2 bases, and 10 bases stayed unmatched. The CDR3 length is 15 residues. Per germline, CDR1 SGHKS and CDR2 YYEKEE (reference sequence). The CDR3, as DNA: TGTGCCAGCGGCAAGACAGGGTTGGACACAGATACGCAGTATTTT. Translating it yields CASGKTGLDTDTQYF.

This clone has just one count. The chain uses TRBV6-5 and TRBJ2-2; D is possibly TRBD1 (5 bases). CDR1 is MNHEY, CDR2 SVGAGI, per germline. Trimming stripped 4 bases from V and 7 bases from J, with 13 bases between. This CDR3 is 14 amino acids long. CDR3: CASSSGTGIGELFF. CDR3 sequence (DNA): TGTGCCAGCAGTTCGGGTACAGGTATCGGGGAGCTGTTTTTT.

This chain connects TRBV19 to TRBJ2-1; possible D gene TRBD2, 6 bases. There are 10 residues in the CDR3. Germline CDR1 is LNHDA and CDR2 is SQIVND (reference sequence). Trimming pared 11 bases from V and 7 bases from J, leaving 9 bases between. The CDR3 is CASGGNEQFF. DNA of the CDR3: TGTGCCTCCGGGGGAAATGAGCAGTTCTTC.

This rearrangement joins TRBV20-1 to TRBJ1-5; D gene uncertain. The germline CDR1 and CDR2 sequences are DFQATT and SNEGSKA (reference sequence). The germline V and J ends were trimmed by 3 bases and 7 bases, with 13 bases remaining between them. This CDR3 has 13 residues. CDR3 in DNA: TGCAGTGCTAGTCGACGGGTTGGGCAGCCCCAGCATTTT. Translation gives CSASRRVGQPQHF.

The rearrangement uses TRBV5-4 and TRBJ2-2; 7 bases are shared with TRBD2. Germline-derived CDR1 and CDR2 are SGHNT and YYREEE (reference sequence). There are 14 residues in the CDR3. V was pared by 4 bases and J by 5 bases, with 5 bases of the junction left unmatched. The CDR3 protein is CASSEDSGTGELFF. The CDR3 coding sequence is TGTGCCAGCAGCGAGGATAGCGGGACCGGGGAGCTGTTTTTT.

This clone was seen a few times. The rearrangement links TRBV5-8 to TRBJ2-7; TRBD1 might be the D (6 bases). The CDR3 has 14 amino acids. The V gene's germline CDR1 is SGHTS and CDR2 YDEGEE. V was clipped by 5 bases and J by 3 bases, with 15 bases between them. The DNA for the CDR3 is TGTGCCAGCAGGAAACAGGGTGTATTCTACGAGCAGTACTTC. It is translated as CASRKQGVFYEQYF.

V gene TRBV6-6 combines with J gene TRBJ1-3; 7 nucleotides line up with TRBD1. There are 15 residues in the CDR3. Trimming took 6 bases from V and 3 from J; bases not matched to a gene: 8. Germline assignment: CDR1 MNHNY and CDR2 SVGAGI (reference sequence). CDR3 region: CASSQLGTDGNTIYF. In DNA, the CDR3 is TGTGCCAGCAGCCAACTCGGGACAGATGGAAACACCATATATTTT.

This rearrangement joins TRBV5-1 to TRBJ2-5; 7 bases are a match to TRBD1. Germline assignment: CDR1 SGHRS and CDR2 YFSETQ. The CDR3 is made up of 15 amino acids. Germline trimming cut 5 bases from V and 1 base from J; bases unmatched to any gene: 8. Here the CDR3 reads CASRRGDRPQETQYF. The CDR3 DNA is TGCGCCAGCAGACGAGGGGACAGACCCCAAGAGACCCAGTACTTC.

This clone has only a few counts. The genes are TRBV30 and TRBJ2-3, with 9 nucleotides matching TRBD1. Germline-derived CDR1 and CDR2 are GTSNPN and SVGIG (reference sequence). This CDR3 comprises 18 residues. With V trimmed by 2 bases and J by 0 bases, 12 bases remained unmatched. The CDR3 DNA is TGTGCCTGGAGTCTCGCCCCCGGGACAGGGAAAAGCACAGATACGCAGTATTTT. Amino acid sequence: CAWSLAPGTGKSTDTQYF.

The CDR3 is CASRDRDRQETQYF. The CDR3 region has the DNA TGTGCCAGCAGGGACCGGGACAGGCAAGAGACCCAGTACTTC. V gene TRBV2 combines with J gene TRBJ2-5, with 8 nucleotides matching TRBD1. Germline-derived CDR1 and CDR2 are SNHLY and FYNNEI. J lost 2 bases, V lost 6 bases, and 5 bases had no gene match. The CDR3 covers 14 residues.

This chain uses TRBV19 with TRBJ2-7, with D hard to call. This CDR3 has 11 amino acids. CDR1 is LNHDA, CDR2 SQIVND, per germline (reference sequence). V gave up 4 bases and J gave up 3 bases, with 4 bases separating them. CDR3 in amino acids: CASSNGYEQYF. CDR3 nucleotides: TGTGCCAGTAGTAACGGCTACGAGCAGTACTTC.

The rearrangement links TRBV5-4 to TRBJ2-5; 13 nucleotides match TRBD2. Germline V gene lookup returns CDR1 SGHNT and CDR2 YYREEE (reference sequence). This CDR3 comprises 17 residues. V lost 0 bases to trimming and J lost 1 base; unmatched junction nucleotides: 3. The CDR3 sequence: CASSLGLAGGLQETQYF. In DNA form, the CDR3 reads TGTGCCAGCAGCTTGGGACTAGCGGGGGGACTCCAAGAGACCCAGTACTTC.

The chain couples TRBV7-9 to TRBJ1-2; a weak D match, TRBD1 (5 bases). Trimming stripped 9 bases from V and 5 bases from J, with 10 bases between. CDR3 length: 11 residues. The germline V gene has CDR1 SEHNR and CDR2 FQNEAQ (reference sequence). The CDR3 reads CASMGGYGYTF. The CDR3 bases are TGTGCCAGTATGGGGGGTTATGGCTACACCTTC.

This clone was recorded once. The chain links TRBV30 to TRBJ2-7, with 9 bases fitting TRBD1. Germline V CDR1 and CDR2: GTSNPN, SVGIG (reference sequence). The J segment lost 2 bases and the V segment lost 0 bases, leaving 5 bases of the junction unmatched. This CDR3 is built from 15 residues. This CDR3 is CAWSVQGTGPYEQYF. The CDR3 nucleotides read TGTGCCTGGAGTGTACAAGGGACAGGGCCCTACGAGCAGTACTTC.

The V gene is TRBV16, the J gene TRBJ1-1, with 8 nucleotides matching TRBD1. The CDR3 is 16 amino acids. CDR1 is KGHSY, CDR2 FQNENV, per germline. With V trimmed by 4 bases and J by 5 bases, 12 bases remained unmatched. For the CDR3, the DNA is TGTGCCAGCAGCCCCCCTGGCAGGGGGCCCTTAACTGAAGCTTTCTTT. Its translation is CASSPPGRGPLTEAFF.

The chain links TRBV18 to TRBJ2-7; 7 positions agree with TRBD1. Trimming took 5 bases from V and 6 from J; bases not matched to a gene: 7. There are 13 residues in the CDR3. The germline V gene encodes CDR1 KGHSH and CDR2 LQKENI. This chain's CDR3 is CASSGTADGEQYF. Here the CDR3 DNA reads TGTGCCAGCTCAGGGACAGCGGACGGCGAGCAGTACTTC.

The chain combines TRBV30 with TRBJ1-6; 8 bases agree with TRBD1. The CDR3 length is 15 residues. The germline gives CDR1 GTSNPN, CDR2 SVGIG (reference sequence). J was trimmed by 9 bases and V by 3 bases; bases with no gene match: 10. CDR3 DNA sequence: TGTGCCTGGAGAACAGGACAGGGTACGAGTTCACCCCTCCACTTT. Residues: CAWRTGQGTSSPLHF.

This CDR3 reads CASSYGGLAGGGETQYF. CDR3 coding DNA: TGTGCCAGCAGTTATGGTGGACTAGCGGGGGGTGGAGAGACCCAGTACTTC. This chain connects TRBV6-2 or TRBV6-3 to TRBJ2-5; 14 positions agree with TRBD2. The CDR3 consists of 17 residues. With V trimmed by 3 bases and J by 4 bases, 7 bases remained unmatched. The V gene's germline CDR1 is MNHEY and CDR2 SVGEGT.

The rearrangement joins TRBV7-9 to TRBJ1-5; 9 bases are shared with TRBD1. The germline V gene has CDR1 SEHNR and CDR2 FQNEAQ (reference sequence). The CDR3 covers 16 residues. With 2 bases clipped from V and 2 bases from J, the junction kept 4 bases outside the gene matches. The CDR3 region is CASSLSTGGGNQPQHF. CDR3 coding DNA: TGTGCCAGCAGCTTATCTACAGGGGGCGGCAATCAGCCCCAGCATTTT.

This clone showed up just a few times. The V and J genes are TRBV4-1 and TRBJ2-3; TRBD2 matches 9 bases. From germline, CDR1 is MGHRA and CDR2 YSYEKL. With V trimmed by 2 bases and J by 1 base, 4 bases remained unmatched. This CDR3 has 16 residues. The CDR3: CASSQTGGGGTDTQYF. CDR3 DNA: TGCGCCAGCAGCCAAACCGGCGGGGGGGGCACAGATACGCAGTATTTT.

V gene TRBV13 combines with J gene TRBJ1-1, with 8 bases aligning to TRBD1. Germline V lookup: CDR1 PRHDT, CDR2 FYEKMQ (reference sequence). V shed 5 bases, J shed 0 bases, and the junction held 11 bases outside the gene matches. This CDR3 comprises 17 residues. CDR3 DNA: TGTGCCAGCAGCCCTCCCCCCCGGACAGGGATGAACACTGAAGCTTTCTTT. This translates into CASSPPPRTGMNTEAFF. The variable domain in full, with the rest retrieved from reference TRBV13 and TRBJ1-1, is AAGVIQSPRHLIKEKRETATLKCYPIPRHDTVYWYQQGPGQDPQFLISFYEKMQSDKGSIPDRFSAQQFSDYHSELNMSSLELGDSALYFCASSPPPRTGMNTEAFFGQGTRLTVV.

CDR3 nucleotide sequence: TGTGCCAGCAGCTTAGAGCCTGGGAACACTGAAGCTTTCTTT. Translation: CASSLEPGNTEAFF. The V call is TRBV7-6, the J call TRBJ1-1; no clear D gene. The V gene lost 1 base and the J gene lost 1 base, with 7 bases spanning the gap. The CDR3 spans 14 residues. CDR1 is SGHVS and CDR2 is FNYEAQ in the germline V gene.

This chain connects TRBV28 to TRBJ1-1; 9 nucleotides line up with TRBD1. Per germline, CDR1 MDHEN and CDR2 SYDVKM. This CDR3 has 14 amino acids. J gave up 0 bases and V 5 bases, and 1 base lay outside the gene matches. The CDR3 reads CASSRDRVNTEAFF. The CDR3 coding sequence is TGTGCCAGCAGTCGGGACAGGGTGAACACTGAAGCTTTCTTT. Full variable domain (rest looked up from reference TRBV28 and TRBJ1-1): DVKVTQSSRYLVKRTGEKVFLECVQDMDHENMFWYRQDPGLGLRLIYFSYDVKMKEKGDIPEGYSVSREKKERFSLILESASTNQTSMYLCASSRDRVNTEAFFGQGTRLTVV.

The CDR3 region is CASRIDRDYGYTF. In DNA form, the CDR3 reads TGTGCCAGCAGGATAGACAGGGACTATGGCTACACCTTC. The chain carries TRBV2 and TRBJ1-2, with 7 bases that match TRBD1. Germline lookup yields CDR1 SNHLY and CDR2 FYNNEI. The CDR3 runs to 13 residues. J lost 3 bases, V lost 6 bases, and 4 bases had no gene match. The full variable domain, its missing parts supplied by reference TRBV2 and TRBJ1-2, is EPEVTQTPSHQVTQMGQEVILRCVPISNHLYFYWYRQILGQKVEFLVSFYNNEISEKSEIFDDQFSVERPDGSNFTLKIRSTKLEDSAMYFCASRIDRDYGYTFGSGTRLTVV.

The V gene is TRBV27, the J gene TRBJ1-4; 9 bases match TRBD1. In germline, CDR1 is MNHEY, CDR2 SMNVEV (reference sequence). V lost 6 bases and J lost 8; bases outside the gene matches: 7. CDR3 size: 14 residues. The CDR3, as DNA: TGTGCCAGCAGAACCGGGACAGGGAACGAAAAACTGTTTTTT. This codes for CASRTGTGNEKLFF.